This T cell receptor beta chain was captured by sequencing in a study of regulatory T cells in long-lasting Graves disease. V was clipped by 2 bases and J by 0 bases; unmatched bases: 10. Per germline, CDR1 DFQATT and CDR2 SNEGSKA (reference sequence). The CDR3 length is 18 residues. Described time point: newly diagnosed GD, antithyroid drugs for less than 3 months. Generation of the TCR library employed RNA extracted from PBMCs. This clonotype was observed at least ten times. Relying on iRepertoire HTBI primers and Arm-PCR of CDR3 regions, the team built TCR beta libraries. One entry per CDR3 protein results from TCRdb running MiXCR on the multiplex PCR reads. The table shows almost 450,000 distinct CDR3 sequences, with roughly 15% occurring only once. These same records also appear under a second study, on T cells in Graves' hyperthyroidism and ophthalmopathy.

The material sequenced was peripheral blood mononuclear cells (PBMCs), taken at new diagnosis, from a patient treated with antithyroid drugs. The chain joins TRBV20-1 to TRBJ2-1; TRBD2 matches 10 bases. The receptor comes from a woman aged 30 to 39 with Graves disease. The CDR3 here is CSARSPWPSGSSYNEQFF. For the CDR3, the DNA is TGCAGTGCTAGATCCCCATGGCCTAGCGGGAGCTCCTACAATGAGCAGTTCTTC.